This T cell receptor beta chain was identified during a study of shared clonotypes between healthy human individuals (dated by TCRdb to the early 2020s). For the wider study: Three men and a couple of women, aged 18 to 49 years, made up the cohort. To increase sequencing depth and limit assay-specific biases, different laboratories used diverse techniques to prepare libraries and sequence TCR repertoires. Per donor, leukapheresis produced somewhere between about 0.8 and 9 billion PBMCs. For each donor, three plates each were used for CD4 naive and CD4 memory, two plates were used for CD8 naive, and one plate was used for CD8 memory. To estimate repertoire size and how much clonotype sharing occurs between individuals, the study deeply sequenced the blood TCR repertoires of about five healthy adults. The paper's findings and limits, for the study overall: Because the study included a small number of donors, the genetic and exposure-history diversity represented was limited. Based on pairwise subsampling, the degree of clonotype sharing among donors was expected to be affected by sequencing depth. Clonotypes shared by all four sorted-subset donors showed higher generation probabilities than non-shared clonotypes. Incomplete sequencing was indicated by rarefaction of sorted-subset datasets, despite the large sequencing depth. Sharing across a few donors was observed for 5% to 6.5% of naive CD4, over 3% of naive CD8, about 2.5% of memory CD4, and roughly 0.43% of memory CD8 clonotypes. Sampling was restricted to blood, and TCR repertoires in tissues likely differ from the TCR repertoires found in blood. Larger estimated clonotype richness was generally found for naive subsets than for memory subsets.

Using the deep immunoSEQ assay, multiplex PCR amplified TCR CDR3 regions from genomic DNA. Extracted genomic DNA from each cell subset was spread evenly across all wells of several immunoSEQ 96-well plates, with each plate serving as a replicate. Each replicate PCR for sorted subsets received about 0.2 ug genomic DNA, equal to 30,000 or so T cell genomes. Purified libraries were measured with a Qubit 3.0 fluorometer, size-checked on a Bioanalyzer 2100, and measured again with the KAPA Library Quantification kit. Each immunoSEQ 96-well plate was sequenced on its own single-read 150-cycle Illumina NextSeq 550 flow cell. Per the source publication's procedure: Because the immunoSEQ output included only junctional sequences and no quality scores, the filtering could not be the same as the filtering used for full-length reads. To assign V/J genes and CDR3, sequences were annotated using PyIR, a Python wrapper for IgBLAST v1.9, with IMGT germline references. Any read was removed if the V/J assignment was weak (E-value above 1e-6), the CDR3 was missing, or the read contained stop codons, out-of-frame junctions, or ambiguous translated residues. V3J clonotypes were defined as sequences sharing an identical inferred V gene, J gene, and CDR3 amino acid sequence. The percentage overlap between two repertoires was calculated by dividing the number of shared unique clonotypes by the size of the smaller repertoire. RTK rarefaction, the Chao1 estimator, and Recon v2.1 estimates of unobserved clonotypes were used to assess repertoire richness. Generation probabilities were computed with OLGA for all TCRbeta clonotypes obtained by the gDNA method from four donors. TCRdb mirrors the immuneACCESS table, restricted to in-frame sequences. Some clones are absent from its copies; in checked studies, under half trace to an unresolved V gene, and the reason for the others is unknown. V and J calls and clone size are as listed in that table; D and trimming were resolved from the DNA. This sample comprises 1.5 million to 2.5 million clones, about 95% of them detected only once. The ten largest clonotypes hold 0.9% to 1.5% of the sample.

CD8 naive samples consisted of CD45RO-negative cells that were positively selected for CCR7, yielding a CD45RA+CCR7+ population without TemRA cells. Donors were healthy HIV-negative adults with no recently reported acute infections or vaccinations. Every donor was a Caucasian adult living in Nashville, Tennessee, USA. Blood was obtained by leukapheresis, after which PBMCs were separated by Ficoll-Histopaque density gradient centrifugation and cryopreserved in liquid nitrogen vapor phase. Analytical flow cytometry was used to check the purity and quantity of each magnetically sorted T cell population. Genomic DNA was isolated from each sorted fraction and quantified by UV absorbance on a Nanodrop 2000c. Based on the germline V gene (reference sequence), the CDR1 and CDR2 sequences are MNHEY and SMNVEV. Taken from cysteine to phenylalanine, the CDR3 has 14 residues. Of the read, only the CDR3 DNA is kept; its 42 bases are in frame from base 1. The trim is 3 bases for V and 5 bases for J, with a gap of 11 bases between the germline ends.

In the case of this clone: The specificity of this receptor is unknown. Base-call qualities are not available, and no considerably larger clone is one nucleotide away.

Sequencing input: naive CD8+ T cells sorted from blood. The sample's cell subset or site, from its label and the paper: CD45RA+CCR7+. The chain couples TRBV27 to TRBJ1-5, and possibly TRBD1, on 5 matching bases. This TCR was recovered from a man between 18 and 35 years old in good health. CDR3 loop: CASSLQGLYQPQHF. The DNA sequence follows: TGTGCCAGCAGTTTGCAGGGATTATATCAGCCCCAGCATTTT.